This TCR beta chain is from a study of molecular identifiers for immune sequencing clone quantification. Germline V gene lookup returns CDR1 SQVTM and CDR2 ANQGSEA. V lost 5 bases, J lost 0 bases, and 10 bases lay in between. This CDR3 spans 13 amino acids. This clonotype occurred many times. Previously described methods with listed TCR primers produced the bulk TCR libraries. TCRdb ran MiXCR on the PCR reads and lists one entry per CDR3 protein. The data contain about 640,000 distinct CDR3 sequences, 15% to 20% of them singletons. This chain joins TRBV29-1 and TRBJ1-2; D unresolved. Source material: naive CD8+ T cells from blood, with Jurkat cell RNA spiked in. Subset specified: FACS-sorted CD8+CD4-CCR7+CD45RA+ naive T cells. The sequence came from a human donor in good health. Some libraries in this study had Jurkat cell RNA spiked in. The CDR3 loop reads CSVWAGANYGYTF. CDR3 coding DNA: TGCAGCGTTTGGGCAGGAGCTAACTATGGCTACACCTTC.